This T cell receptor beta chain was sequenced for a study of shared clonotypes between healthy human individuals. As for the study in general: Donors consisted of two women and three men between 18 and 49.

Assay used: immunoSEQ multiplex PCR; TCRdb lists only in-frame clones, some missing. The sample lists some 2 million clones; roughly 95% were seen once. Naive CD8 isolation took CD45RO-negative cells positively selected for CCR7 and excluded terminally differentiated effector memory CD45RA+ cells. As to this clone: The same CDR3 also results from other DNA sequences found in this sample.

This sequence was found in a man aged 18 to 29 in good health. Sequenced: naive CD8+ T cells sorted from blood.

In DNA form, the CDR3 reads TGTGCCAGCAGCAGTAGCGGCACTGAAGCTTTCTTT. Its translation is CASSSSGTEAFF. The rearrangement uses TRBV7-9 and TRBJ1-1; D is uncertain. V was trimmed by 5 bases and J by 4 bases, leaving 8 bases between them. Per the germline V gene, CDR1 is SEHNR and CDR2 is FQNEAQ (reference sequence). The CDR3 is 12 residues long.